The rows below give T cell receptor beta chains drawn from one sample of a study of cytomegalovirus exposure and HLA in healthy donors. Sequencing used immunoSEQ multiplex PCR; TCRdb keeps in-frame clones, though not all of them. The table lists over 70,000 clones, 75% to 85% of them singletons. The material sequenced was PBMCs. Receptors were obtained from a man aged 45-65 years in good health and CMV-seropositive. CDR3s include the opening cysteine and the closing phenylalanine or tryptophan. D genes are given only for firm matches. Not every row has a clone size; where given, it reads once, few, many or a size class.

CDR3aa	CDR3nt	abundance	v_gene	d_gene	j_gene
CASSRRVDTEAFF	TGTGCCAGCAGCCGCAGGGTGGACACTGAAGCTTTCTTT	NA	TRBV14	NA	TRBJ1-1
CASHTGLAGERGTDTQYF	TGTGCCAGTCATACGGGACTAGCGGGAGAGCGGGGCACAGATACGCAGTATTTT	few	TRBV19	TRBD2	TRBJ2-3
CASSTGTGNEQYF	TGTGCCAGCAGTACCGGGACAGGGAACGAGCAGTACTTC	NA	TRBV6-5	TRBD1	TRBJ2-7
CASSLGQDLGGNTIYF	TGTGCCAGCTCACTAGGACAGGACCTTGGCGGAAACACCATATATTTT	NA	TRBV18	TRBD1	TRBJ1-3
CASSFIGGGEETQYF	TGTGCCAGCAGCTTTATTGGGGGAGGGGAGGAGACCCAGTACTTC	NA	TRBV5-6	TRBD2	TRBJ2-5
CASRGELGGDF	TGTGCCAGCAGGGGCGAGCTGGGGGGAGACTTC	NA	TRBV6-1	NA	TRBJ2-7
CASSMLAGGITDTQYF	TGTGCCAGTAGTATGCTAGCGGGAGGGATCACAGATACGCAGTATTTT	NA	TRBV19	TRBD2	TRBJ2-3
CSVGDSGTNINEQFF	TGCAGCGTTGGGGACTCCGGGACCAACATAAATGAGCAGTTCTTC	NA	TRBV29-1	NA	TRBJ2-1
CASSLRGSSSGIRGGETQYF	TGTGCCAGCAGCCTTCGAGGTTCATCTAGCGGGATTCGAGGGGGGGAGACCCAGTACTTC	NA	TRBV13	TRBD2	TRBJ2-5
CASSSAQRVSGNTIYF	TGTGCCAGCAGCTCAGCACAGAGGGTCTCTGGAAACACCATATATTTT	NA	TRBV5-4	NA	TRBJ1-3
CASSQLRVLSVSGNTIYF	TGCGCCAGCAGCCAATTACGAGTCCTCTCGGTCTCTGGAAACACCATATATTTT	NA	TRBV4-1	NA	TRBJ1-3
CASSLQPSLGVPDTQYF	TGCGCCAGCAGCCTACAACCCTCGCTAGGGGTCCCAGATACGCAGTATTTT	NA	TRBV5-1	NA	TRBJ2-3
CASSAQTGNYGYTF	TGTGCCAGCAGTGCCCAGACAGGGAACTATGGCTACACCTTC	NA	TRBV27	TRBD1	TRBJ1-2
CASSQAYSGSYEQYF	TGTGCCAGCAGCCAAGCGTATAGCGGGAGCTACGAGCAGTACTTC	NA	TRBV4-2	TRBD2	TRBJ2-7
CASSLSYQTGTRSKGYEQYF	TGTGCCAGCAGCTTGTCGTATCAAACCGGGACTAGGTCGAAGGGCTACGAGCAGTACTTC	NA	TRBV5-4	TRBD2	TRBJ2-7
CASIDRGRQPQHF	TGTGCCAGCATCGACAGGGGGCGTCAGCCCCAGCATTTT	NA	TRBV6-1	TRBD1	TRBJ1-5
CASLTKEQGTNEKLFF	TGTGCCAGTCTGACAAAAGAACAGGGAACTAATGAAAAACTGTTTTTT	NA	TRBV19	NA	TRBJ1-4
CASCGLAGGNTQYF	TGTGCCAGCTGTGGACTAGCGGGAGGTAATACGCAGTATTTT	once	TRBV5-6	TRBD2	TRBJ2-3
CASSLDPTGLYYGYTF	TGTGCCAGCAGCTTAGATCCTACAGGGTTATACTATGGCTACACCTTC	NA	TRBV7-4	NA	TRBJ1-2
CASSRTSGRAYNEQFF	TGTGCCAGCAGCAGGACTAGCGGGAGGGCCTACAATGAGCAGTTCTTC	NA	TRBV2	TRBD2	TRBJ2-1
CSVGMGQGEGYTF	TGCAGCGTTGGTATGGGGCAGGGGGAGGGCTACACCTTC	NA	TRBV29-1	TRBD1	TRBJ1-2
CASSIQRQGDETQYF	TGTGCCAGTAGTATACAACGACAGGGCGACGAGACCCAGTACTTC	NA	TRBV19	TRBD1	TRBJ2-5
CASQAGGPSGELFF	TGCGCCAGCCAAGCGGGAGGGCCATCCGGGGAGCTGTTTTTT	NA	TRBV5-1	TRBD2	TRBJ2-2
CAISEVGPDSPLHF	TGTGCCATCAGTGAGGTGGGCCCGGATTCACCCCTCCACTTT	NA	TRBV10-3	NA	TRBJ1-6
CASSFRVNQPQHF	TGTGCCAGCAGTTTCCGGGTTAATCAGCCCCAGCATTTT	few	TRBV27	NA	TRBJ1-5
CASSLAPGSYGYTF	TGCGCCAGCAGCTTGGCCCCGGGTTCCTATGGCTACACCTTC	NA	TRBV5-1	NA	TRBJ1-2
CASSTRRDRGGYNEQFF	TGTGCCAGTAGTACCCGAAGGGACAGGGGAGGCTACAATGAGCAGTTCTTC	NA	TRBV19	TRBD1	TRBJ2-1
CASSPPQGPSETQYF	TGTGCCAGCTCACCACCGCAGGGCCCAAGTGAGACCCAGTACTTC	NA	TRBV18	NA	TRBJ2-5
CASKGGQGKTNYGYTF	TGTGCCAGCAAAGGTGGGCAGGGCAAAACTAACTATGGCTACACCTTC	NA	TRBV2	NA	TRBJ1-2
CASRPTGRYEQYF	TGCGCCAGCAGACCGACAGGGCGCTACGAGCAGTACTTC	NA	TRBV4-1	TRBD1	TRBJ2-7
CASSTGSQPQHF	TGTGCCAGCAGTACCGGGTCTCAGCCCCAGCATTTT	NA	TRBV6-5	NA	TRBJ1-5
CASSFGGLGYTF	TGTGCCAGCAGCTTTGGAGGCCTTGGCTACACCTTC	NA	TRBV5-8	NA	TRBJ1-2
CASSRWSAGEEETQYF	TGTGCCAGTAGTAGGTGGTCGGCGGGAGAGGAGGAGACCCAGTACTTC	NA	TRBV19	TRBD2	TRBJ2-5
CASGGLGNEQFF	TGTGCCAGCGGAGGACTTGGAAATGAGCAGTTCTTC	NA	TRBV6-1	NA	TRBJ2-1
CASSSTGREAHEQYF	TGCGCCAGCAGCTCAACGGGGCGGGAGGCCCACGAGCAGTACTTC	NA	TRBV5-1	TRBD2	TRBJ2-7
CASSQGLAGGETQYF	TGCGCCAGCAGCCAAGGACTAGCGGGAGGGGAGACCCAGTACTTC	NA	TRBV4-1	TRBD2	TRBJ2-5
CASSLALEGRDTEAFF	TGTGCCAGCAGCTTAGCCCTAGAAGGTCGAGACACTGAAGCTTTCTTT	NA	TRBV7-9	NA	TRBJ1-1
CASSLAQGGGEQYF	TGTGCCAGCAGCTTAGCGCAAGGGGGCGGCGAGCAGTACTTC	NA	TRBV7-2	TRBD1	TRBJ2-7
CASSRTGAYNEQFF	TGTGCCAGCAGCCGGACAGGGGCGTACAATGAGCAGTTCTTC	NA	TRBV27	TRBD1	TRBJ2-1
CASSHPATGVPHEQYF	TGCGCCAGCAGCCACCCGGCGACAGGGGTTCCCCACGAGCAGTACTTC	NA	TRBV4-1	TRBD1	TRBJ2-7
CASSVGTGPMNTEAFF	TGTGCCAGCAGCGTTGGGACAGGGCCAATGAACACTGAAGCTTTCTTT	NA	TRBV9	TRBD1	TRBJ1-1
CASSLGAGATNQPQHF	TGCGCCAGCAGCTTGGGCGCTGGGGCTACCAATCAGCCCCAGCATTTT	NA	TRBV5-1	NA	TRBJ1-5
CASSLFIVPGELFF	TGTGCCAGCAGTTTATTTATAGTCCCCGGGGAGCTGTTTTTT	few	TRBV6-5	NA	TRBJ2-2
CASSSGDSRFGEAFF	TGTGCCAGCAGCTCCGGGGACAGCCGTTTTGGTGAAGCTTTCTTT	NA	TRBV7-9	TRBD1	TRBJ1-1
CASRPTGLQETQYF	TGTGCCAGCAGACCCACGGGACTGCAAGAGACCCAGTACTTC	NA	TRBV28	NA	TRBJ2-5
CASSSTGELEAFF	TGCGCCAGCAGCTCAACGGGGGAGCTTGAAGCTTTCTTT	NA	TRBV4-3	NA	TRBJ1-1
CASSLVQGAYTDTQYF	TGTGCCAGCAGCTTGGTCCAGGGGGCTTACACAGATACGCAGTATTTT	NA	TRBV5-8	TRBD1	TRBJ2-3
CSSSTVLGTQHF	TGTTCCAGCAGCACCGTTCTAGGAACCCAGCATTTT	NA	TRBV7-9	NA	TRBJ1-5
CAWWARLAGGHNEQFF	TGTGCCTGGTGGGCGCGGCTAGCGGGAGGACACAATGAGCAGTTCTTC	NA	TRBV30	TRBD2	TRBJ2-1
CASSPNSLAKNIQYF	TGTGCCAGCAGCCCCAACAGCCTAGCCAAAAACATTCAGTACTTC	NA	TRBV7-3	NA	TRBJ2-4
CASSLVQGTYEQYF	TGCGCCAGCAGCTTGGTACAGGGAACCTACGAGCAGTACTTC	NA	TRBV5-1	NA	TRBJ2-7
CASSSGLGLSYEQYF	TGCGCCAGCAGCTCGGGACTAGGCCTATCCTACGAGCAGTACTTC	few	TRBV5-1	TRBD2	TRBJ2-7
CASSFGLAGDQTGELFF	TGTGCCAGCAGCTTCGGACTAGCGGGAGATCAAACCGGGGAGCTGTTTTTT	NA	TRBV13	TRBD2	TRBJ2-2
CASSVKDGSGNTGELFF	TGTGCCAGCAGCGTTAAAGATGGTAGCGGTAACACCGGGGAGCTGTTTTTT	few	TRBV7-9	NA	TRBJ2-2